These 7 T cell receptor beta chains originate from one sample sequenced in a study of Graves' ophthalmopathy and Graves' hyperthyroidism. The TCR beta CDR3 regions underwent amplification from RNA transcripts. An opening RT-PCR round employed HTBI primers and preceded a second-round multiplex PCR. Each CDR3 protein is one row after TCRdb ran MiXCR on the multiplex PCR reads. The sample has 200,000 to 250,000 distinct CDR3 sequences; 45% are singletons. The sequencing sample was made of peripheral blood. These receptor sequences come from an adult man with Graves' ophthalmopathy.

The V and J genes are TRBV4-1 and TRBJ1-5; 9 bases are a match to TRBD1. This CDR3 contains 15 residues. CDR1 and CDR2 from the germline V gene are MGHRA and YSYEKL. The ends lost 3 bases at V and 5 bases at J; junction bases unmatched: 5. The CDR3 DNA sequence: TGCGCCAGCAGCCAGGAGGGACAGGGTTATCAGCCCCAGCATTTT. This encodes CASSQEGQGYQPQHF.

This chain links TRBV2 with TRBJ1-3; TRBD1 matches 7 bases. Germline CDR1 SNHLY, CDR2 FYNNEI. V gave up 3 bases and J gave up 0 bases; unmatched junction bases: 11. The CDR3 totals 18 residues. The CDR3 sequence: CASSEWDSSGFSGNTIYF. CDR3 in DNA: TGTGCCAGCAGTGAGTGGGACAGCAGCGGATTCTCTGGAAACACCATATATTTT. Together with reference TRBV2 and TRBJ1-3, the CDR3 gives the full variable domain: EPEVTQTPSHQVTQMGQEVILRCVPISNHLYFYWYRQILGQKVEFLVSFYNNEISEKSEIFDDQFSVERPDGSNFTLKIRSTKLEDSAMYFCASSEWDSSGFSGNTIYFGEGSWLTVV.

The rearrangement joins TRBV20-1 to TRBJ2-7; a weak D match, TRBD1 (6 bases). V lost 2 bases and J 2 bases, leaving 10 bases between the germline ends. This CDR3 comprises 13 residues. Germline CDR1 DFQATT, CDR2 SNEGSKA (reference sequence). CDR3 nucleotides: TGCAGTGCTAGACAGGGGAAAACCTACGAGCAGTACTTC. Protein: CSARQGKTYEQYF.

This clonotype was observed a few times. The CDR3 sequence: CASSRSGQDLEQYF. The CDR3, as DNA: TGTGCCAGCAGCCGCTCGGGACAGGACCTCGAGCAGTACTTC. The chain has TRBV12-3 or TRBV12-4 and TRBJ2-7; TRBD1 matches 8 bases. The CDR3 loop spans 14 amino acids. The ends lost 6 bases at V and 6 bases at J; junction bases unmatched: 10.

This sequence joins TRBV18 and TRBJ2-7; maybe TRBD1 (6 bases). The CDR3 is 15 amino acids. The germline V and J ends were trimmed by 3 bases and 2 bases, with 14 bases remaining between them. CDR1 and CDR2 (germline): KGHSH, LQKENI. CDR3 region: CASSPPGTPTYEQYF. The CDR3 coding sequence is TGTGCCAGCTCACCTCCCGGGACACCCACCTACGAGCAGTACTTC.

In regard to this clonotype: A much larger clone sits a single nucleotide away, making a read error possible. The V call is TRBV29-1, the J call TRBJ1-2; 9 nucleotides line up with TRBD1. CDR1 SQVTM and CDR2 ANQGSEA come from the germline V gene. This CDR3 region has 13 residues. The CDR3 coding sequence is TGCGGCGTTACGGACAGGGGTGACTATGGCTACACCTTC. It translates to CGVTDRGDYGYTF.

The chain links TRBV29-1 to TRBJ1-3; D gene ambiguous. CDR3 length equals 11 residues. V was clipped by 7 bases and J by 6 bases, with 10 bases between them. Per the germline V gene, CDR1 is SQVTM and CDR2 is ANQGSEA. The CDR3 nucleotides read TGCAGCGCGTCCGTAGAAAACACCATATATTTT. It encodes CSASVENTIYF.